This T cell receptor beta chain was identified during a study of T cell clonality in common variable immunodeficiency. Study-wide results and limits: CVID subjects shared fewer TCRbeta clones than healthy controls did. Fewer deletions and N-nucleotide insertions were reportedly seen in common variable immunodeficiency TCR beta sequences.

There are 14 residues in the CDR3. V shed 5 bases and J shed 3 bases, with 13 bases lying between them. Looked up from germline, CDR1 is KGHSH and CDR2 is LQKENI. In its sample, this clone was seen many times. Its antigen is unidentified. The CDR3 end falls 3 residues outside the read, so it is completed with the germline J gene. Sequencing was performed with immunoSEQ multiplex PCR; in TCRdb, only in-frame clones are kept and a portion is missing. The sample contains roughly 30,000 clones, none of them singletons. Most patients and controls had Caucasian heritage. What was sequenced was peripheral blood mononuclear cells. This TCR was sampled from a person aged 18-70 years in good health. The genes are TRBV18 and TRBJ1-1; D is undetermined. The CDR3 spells CASSAQNTDTEAFF. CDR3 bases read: TGTGCCAGCTCAGCACAGAATACGGACACTGAA.